One and the same sample provided the 5 T cell receptor beta chains below, sequenced in a study of T-cell memory formation after mild COVID-19. One entry per CDR3 protein results from TCRdb running MiXCR on the 5' RACE reads. This table has around 340,000 distinct CDR3 sequences, approximately 13% appearing once. The specimen sequenced was PBMCs or a T cell subset sorted from them (not recorded which). The receptors derive from a man aged 18 to 29 who had mild COVID-19 (a few samples of this study predate the infection). Cell type and time point are not known.

This clonotype was seen more than once but under ten times. This rearrangement joins TRBV7-9 to TRBJ2-3; maybe TRBD1 (6 bases). This CDR3 comprises 15 residues. The germline V and J ends were trimmed by 5 bases and 4 bases, with 16 bases remaining between them. Germline values: CDR1 SEHNR, CDR2 FQNEAQ (reference sequence). CDR3 region: CASSVQGHGPDTQYF. CDR3 bases: TGTGCCAGCAGCGTACAGGGTCATGGTCCAGATACGCAGTATTTT.

This sequence joins TRBV6-2 or TRBV6-3 and TRBJ2-7; D call uncertain. In germline, CDR1 is MNHEY, CDR2 SVGEGT. With 5 bases removed from V and 4 bases from J, the gap between germline ends came to 3 bases. This CDR3 comprises 10 residues. CDR3 DNA sequence: TGTGCCAGCAGTCATTACGAGCAGTACTTC. This gives the protein CASSHYEQYF.

This clonotype was observed a handful of times. The CDR3 reads CASSEGPSYGYTF. CDR3 nucleotides: TGTGCCAGCAGTGAGGGGCCCTCCTATGGCTACACCTTC. V usage is TRBV25-1 and J usage is TRBJ1-2, with D perhaps matching TRBD1 (5 bases). CDR1 and CDR2 from the germline V gene are MGHDK and SYGVNS. This CDR3 contains 13 residues. V gave up 3 bases and J gave up 4 bases, with 9 bases separating them.

There are a few counts of this clonotype. J is TRBJ2-7 and V is TRBV9; D unclear. The CDR3 spans 16 residues. Trimming removed 4 bases at V and 2 bases at J, with 19 bases between. Germline V gene sequence: CDR1 SGDLS, CDR2 YYNGEE. The chain's CDR3 is CASSPVRYDPPYEQYV. The CDR3 DNA reads as TGTGCCAGCAGCCCGGTACGGTATGACCCTCCCTACGAGCAGTACGTC.

This clonotype has only a few counts. The chain recombines TRBV6-5 with TRBJ2-1, with 12 bases matching TRBD2. The V gene's germline CDR1 is MNHEY and CDR2 SVGAGI. This CDR3 region has 15 residues. The trim removed 4 bases at V and 10 bases at J, leaving 8 bases unmatched. DNA of the CDR3: TGTGCCAGCAGTTCTACCCTAGCGGGGGGGAGGGAGCAGTTCTTC. Protein sequence: CASSSTLAGGREQFF.